Presented here are 27 T cell receptor beta chains from one specimen sequenced in a study of cytomegalovirus exposure and HLA in healthy donors. It was with 60 Vbeta and 13 Jbeta primers that the PCR ran. Here immunoSEQ multiplex PCR was the method, and the copy in TCRdb shows in-frame clones only, minus some. The table records some 270,000 clones, under 90% of them present only once. The sample taken for sequencing was PBMCs. The receptors derive from a girl aged 2-10 years in good health and CMV-seronegative.

The chain uses TRBV28 and TRBJ1-2; possibly TRBD1 for D (6 bases). The germline V and J ends were trimmed by 6 bases and 2 bases, with 10 bases remaining between them. This CDR3 has 13 residues. CDR1 is MDHEN and CDR2 is SYDVKM in the germline V gene. The CDR3: CASRTGPNYGYTF. In nucleotides, the CDR3 is TGTGCCAGCAGGACAGGACCGAACTATGGCTACACCTTC.

V gene TRBV6-6 combines with J gene TRBJ2-7; tentatively, D is TRBD1 (6 bases). The CDR3 has 15 amino acids. Trimming cost V 8 bases and J 2 bases, with 19 bases left between them. The germline V gene encodes CDR1 MNHNY and CDR2 SVGAGI (reference sequence). This chain's CDR3 is CASPGAVNSPYEQYF. Written as DNA, the CDR3 is TGTGCCAGCCCAGGGGCGGTCAATAGCCCCTACGAGCAGTACTTC.

The chain uses TRBV4-2 and TRBJ1-1, with D hard to call. Germline V gene data show CDR1 as LGHNA and CDR2 as YNFKEQ. This CDR3 spans 15 amino acids. V lost 2 bases and J lost 1, with 11 bases in between. The CDR3 sequence is CASSQRELKNTEAFF. In DNA, the CDR3 is TGTGCCAGCAGCCAAAGAGAACTGAAGAACACTGAAGCTTTCTTT.

This clone has just one count. The CDR3 nucleotides are TGTGCCACTATAAAGGACAGGACGTTTCTCTATGGCTACACCTTC. Its protein product is CATIKDRTFLYGYTF. The V call is TRBV7-8, the J call TRBJ1-2, with 7 bases that match TRBD1. Germline V gene sequence: CDR1 SGHVS, CDR2 FQNEAQ. This CDR3 has 15 amino acids. V gave up 10 bases and J gave up 4 bases; unmatched junction bases: 15.

The chain joins TRBV28 to TRBJ1-1, with 10 bases matching TRBD1. Germline-derived CDR1 and CDR2 are MDHEN and SYDVKM. The CDR3 length is 13 residues. The V and J ends lost 3 bases and 8 bases, in that order; junction bases with no gene match: 3. CDR3 in amino acids: CASSFPTGGEAFF. The CDR3 DNA is TGTGCCAGCAGTTTTCCGACAGGGGGCGAAGCTTTCTTT.

This chain connects TRBV19 to TRBJ1-2, with 9 bases matching TRBD1. The CDR3 loop spans 14 amino acids. Germline V gene lookup returns CDR1 LNHDA and CDR2 SQIVND (reference sequence). V was clipped by 6 bases and J by 9 bases; unmatched bases: 11. CDR3 residues: CASSRTGAVGSYTF. For the CDR3, the DNA is TGTGCCAGTAGCCGGACAGGGGCGGTGGGAAGCTACACCTTC.

The chain combines TRBV7-9 with TRBJ1-1, with 7 bases lining up with TRBD1. The CDR3 extends over 13 amino acids. Trimming cost V 5 bases and J 3 bases; bases outside gene matches: 3. Germline CDR1 and CDR2: SEHNR and FQNEAQ (reference sequence). The CDR3 spells CASSRTGHTEAFF. In DNA, the CDR3 is TGTGCCAGCAGCCGGACAGGCCACACTGAAGCTTTCTTT.

The chain has TRBV27 and TRBJ2-1, with 7 bases matching TRBD1. The CDR3 spans 17 residues. Unmatched junction bases numbered 12, after V lost 4 bases and J lost 3 bases. In germline, CDR1 is MNHEY, CDR2 SMNVEV (reference sequence). The CDR3 loop is CASSSYLTGELYNEQFF. CDR3 bases: TGTGCCAGCAGTTCATACCTTACAGGGGAACTCTACAATGAGCAGTTCTTC.

In DNA, the CDR3 is TGCAGCGTTGAACCAAGGTCGGGACTAGCGGGAGTTCCCCCAGATACGCAGTATTTT. It translates to CSVEPRSGLAGVPPDTQYF. The rearrangement joins TRBV29-1 to TRBJ2-3; TRBD2 agrees at 14 bases. The CDR3 loop spans 19 amino acids. From germline, CDR1 is SQVTM and CDR2 ANQGSEA. V shed 2 bases and J 4 bases; nucleotides not matched to a gene: 14.

This clone was seen only once. The chain recombines TRBV27 with TRBJ1-6; TRBD1 aligns across 11 bases. With 6 bases clipped from V and 8 bases from J, the junction kept 6 bases outside the gene matches. Per germline, CDR1 MNHEY and CDR2 SMNVEV (reference sequence). The CDR3 is made up of 15 amino acids. This chain's CDR3 is CASRGTGGWHSPLHF. DNA for the CDR3: TGTGCCAGCAGGGGGACAGGGGGATGGCATTCACCCCTCCACTTT.

Here the CDR3 DNA reads TGTGCCAGCAGTGGAGGACTAGCGGGGAATCCATACGAGCAGTACTTC. Its protein product is CASSGGLAGNPYEQYF. The chain has TRBV28 and TRBJ2-7; 12 positions agree with TRBD2. The V gene's germline CDR1 is MDHEN and CDR2 SYDVKM. The CDR3 totals 16 residues. The V segment lost 5 bases and the J segment 4 bases; nucleotides outside the gene matches: 9. The full variable domain, rest sourced from reference TRBV28 and TRBJ2-7, is DVKVTQSSRYLVKRTGEKVFLECVQDMDHENMFWYRQDPGLGLRLIYFSYDVKMKEKGDIPEGYSVSREKKERFSLILESASTNQTSMYLCASSGGLAGNPYEQYFGPGTRLTVT.

V gene TRBV7-9 combines with J gene TRBJ1-2, with 8 bases lining up with TRBD1. Germline V CDR1 and CDR2: SEHNR, FQNEAQ (reference sequence). Unmatched junction bases numbered 9, after V lost 7 bases and J lost 5 bases. CDR3 size: 14 residues. CDR3 sequence (DNA): TGTGCCAGCAAGAAGGGACAGGAAGTTTATGGCTACACCTTC. This encodes CASKKGQEVYGYTF.

The chain employs TRBV6-5 and TRBJ2-7, with D possibly being TRBD2 (5 bases). Germline CDR1 and CDR2: MNHEY and SVGAGI. V shed 8 bases and J shed 5 bases, with 19 bases lying between them. This CDR3 comprises 14 residues. CDR3 loop: CASSLTGNNHEQYF. The CDR3 coding sequence is TGTGCCAGCTCCCTAACGGGGAATAACCACGAGCAGTACTTC.

V and J are TRBV5-1 and TRBJ1-4; maybe TRBD1 (6 bases). The CDR3 runs 17 residues. The germline CDR1 and CDR2 sequences are SGHRS and YFSETQ. V was shortened by 3 bases and J by 3 bases, with 18 bases between the two germline ends. CDR3 protein: CASSSGAYEGPNEKLFF. The CDR3 DNA reads as TGCGCCAGCAGCTCAGGGGCGTATGAGGGGCCTAATGAAAAACTGTTTTTT.

V and J are TRBV27 and TRBJ1-1; 7 nucleotides line up with TRBD1. The CDR3 length is 15 residues. The germline V gene has CDR1 MNHEY and CDR2 SMNVEV (reference sequence). V shed 0 bases, J shed 3 bases, and the junction held 4 bases outside the gene matches. Written as DNA, the CDR3 is TGTGCCAGCAGTTTATCCAATACAGGGGACACTGAAGCTTTCTTT. The encoded protein is CASSLSNTGDTEAFF.

In this sample, this clone turned up a few times. The rearrangement uses TRBV10-2 and TRBJ2-1, with TRBD2 matching over 8 bases. The CDR3 has 15 residues. The J segment lost 3 bases and the V segment lost 4 bases, leaving 5 bases of the junction unmatched. Germline V lookup: CDR1 WSHSY, CDR2 SAAADI. The CDR3 coding sequence is TGCGCCAGCAGTGGAGCGGGAGTATTCTACAATGAGCAGTTCTTC. Encoded protein: CASSGAGVFYNEQFF.

The chain employs TRBV11-3 and TRBJ2-1, with 11 bases lining up with TRBD2. Germline CDR1 reads SGHNT; CDR2 reads YENEEA. Trimming removed 2 bases from V and 10 bases from J; junction bases left unmatched: 13. The CDR3 contains 17 residues. The DNA for the CDR3 is TGTGCCAGCAGCTTAAAGAGGGGTAGCGGGGGGGCGGAGGAGCAGTTCTTC. It encodes CASSLKRGSGGAEEQFF.

V is TRBV11-2 and J is TRBJ2-1, with D perhaps matching TRBD1 (6 bases). Germline V gene sequence: CDR1 SGHAT, CDR2 FQNNGV. The CDR3 sequence is 16 residues long. V dropped 3 bases and J dropped 0 bases, with 12 bases sitting between them. The CDR3 coding sequence is TGTGCCAGCAGCTTCAACAGGGCCGGCTCCTACAATGAGCAGTTCTTC. Encoded protein: CASSFNRAGSYNEQFF.

The chain joins TRBV11-1 to TRBJ2-3; 10 bases fit TRBD2. The CDR3 spans 16 residues. The junction had 9 bases not matched to a gene; V was cut back by 5 bases and J by 4 bases. The germline gives CDR1 SGHAT, CDR2 FQDESV (reference sequence). CDR3 coding DNA: TGTGCCAGCAGCCTCCAAGCGGGGGGGCCTGCAGATACGCAGTATTTT. Its protein product is CASSLQAGGPADTQYF.

This clone was counted between two and nine times. CDR3 amino acids: CASSLNSGRPIYEQYF. Here the CDR3 DNA reads TGTGCCAGCAGCCTTAATAGCGGGAGGCCAATCTACGAGCAGTACTTC. This chain uses TRBV14 with TRBJ2-7; 10 nucleotides align to TRBD2. Germline V gene data show CDR1 as SGHDN and CDR2 as FVKESK. Trimming removed 4 bases from V and 3 bases from J; junction bases left unmatched: 9. This CDR3 is 16 amino acids long.

This chain uses TRBV28 with TRBJ2-7, with TRBD2 matching over 11 bases. Germline lookup yields CDR1 MDHEN and CDR2 SYDVKM. This CDR3 comprises 16 residues. J gave up 6 bases and V 1 base, and 8 bases lay outside the gene matches. The CDR3, as DNA: TGTGCCAGCAGTTTATTTGGACTAGCGGGTTTCGGCGAGCAGTACTTC. It encodes CASSLFGLAGFGEQYF.

This chain joins TRBV19 and TRBJ2-1; 7 positions match TRBD2. The germline V gene encodes CDR1 LNHDA and CDR2 SQIVND (reference sequence). The V and J ends lost 6 bases and 10 bases, in that order; junction bases with no gene match: 9. The CDR3 sequence is 13 residues long. CDR3: CASSHVTRGEQFF. CDR3 bases: TGTGCCAGTAGCCACGTGACGCGGGGGGAGCAGTTCTTC.

This clone was counted once. The V and J genes are TRBV7-2 and TRBJ1-2; D unresolved. Trimming cost V 8 bases and J 1 base, with 8 bases left between them. Germline V gene data show CDR1 as SGHTA and CDR2 as FQGNSA. The CDR3 is 12 amino acids. The DNA of the CDR3 is TGTGCCAGCTCCGCGATTAACTATGGCTACACCTTC. Its translation is CASSAINYGYTF.

The chain uses TRBV4-1 and TRBJ2-6; D is unresolved. CDR1 MGHRA and CDR2 YSYEKL come from the germline V gene. V was trimmed by 0 bases and J by 0 bases, leaving 12 bases between them. The CDR3 consists of 18 residues. For the CDR3, the DNA is TGCGCCAGCAGCCAAGAGGCCCGCGGCACCTCTGGGGCCAACGTCCTGACTTTC. This translates into CASSQEARGTSGANVLTF.

J is TRBJ2-2 and V is TRBV19; TRBD2 aligns across 11 bases. This CDR3 comprises 14 residues. The junction had 2 bases not matched to a gene; V was cut back by 7 bases and J by 4 bases. Per germline, CDR1 LNHDA and CDR2 SQIVND (reference sequence). The DNA of the CDR3 is TGTGCCAGTAAACTAGCGGGAGTCACCGGGGAGCTGTTTTTT. As protein: CASKLAGVTGELFF. The complete variable domain, with remaining parts taken from reference TRBV19 and TRBJ2-2, reads DGGITQSPKYLFRKEGQNVTLSCEQNLNHDAMYWYRQDPGQGLRLIYYSQIVNDFQKGDIAEGYSVSREKKESFPLTVTSAQKNPTAFYLCASKLAGVTGELFFGEGSRLTVL.

The chain carries TRBV6-1 and TRBJ1-1; D is unclear. Deletions cut 3 bases from V and 4 bases from J, with 12 bases between. In germline, CDR1 is MNHNS, CDR2 SASEGT. The CDR3 consists of 14 residues. The CDR3 reads CASSEPGHPTEAFF. CDR3 bases: TGTGCCAGCAGTGAGCCAGGCCATCCCACTGAAGCTTTCTTT.

The rearrangement joins TRBV2 to TRBJ2-1, with 8 nucleotides matching TRBD2. This CDR3 is 15 amino acids long. Germline CDR1 SNHLY, CDR2 FYNNEI. Germline trimming cut 3 bases from V and 4 bases from J; bases unmatched to any gene: 5. In nucleotides, the CDR3 is TGTGCCAGCAGTGATAGAGGGACTAGATACAATGAGCAGTTCTTC. It yields the protein CASSDRGTRYNEQFF.